The 20 T cell receptor beta chains in this list originate from one sample, sequenced in a study of blood T cell repertoires in COVID-19. The protocol was immunoSEQ multiplex PCR, while the TCRdb copy is restricted to in-frame clones and leaves out a portion. The repertoire has about 260,000 clones, around 86% of them found once; the top ten carry about 9.8%. The source material was peripheral blood. The receptor set was obtained from a man in his forties who had recovered from COVID-19.

The J gene is TRBJ1-2, the V gene TRBV15, with 12 bases identical to TRBD1. The CDR3 loop spans 17 amino acids. The trim removed 2 bases at V and 8 bases at J, leaving 12 bases unmatched. Germline V gene sequence: CDR1 LNHNV, CDR2 YYDKDF (reference sequence). CDR3 sequence reads: CATSRLTGTGGSSGYTF. The CDR3 DNA reads TGTGCCACCAGCAGATTAACCGGGACAGGGGGCAGTTCAGGCTACACCTTC.

V usage is TRBV25-1 and J usage is TRBJ1-2, with 7 bases lining up with TRBD1. Per germline, CDR1 MGHDK and CDR2 SYGVNS. This CDR3 has 13 amino acids. Trimming took 6 bases from V and 6 from J; bases not matched to a gene: 7. This CDR3 reads CASSLDRDNGYTF. CDR3 nucleotide sequence: TGTGCCAGCAGCCTTGACAGGGACAATGGCTACACCTTC.

The chain joins TRBV9 to TRBJ2-7; 8 nucleotides agree with TRBD2. In germline, CDR1 is SGDLS, CDR2 YYNGEE. The CDR3 is 14 amino acids. J lost 5 bases, V lost 3 bases, and 7 bases had no gene match. CDR3: CASSASGSINEQYF. The DNA of the CDR3 is TGTGCCAGCAGCGCCAGCGGGAGCATAAACGAGCAGTACTTC. The full variable domain, rest sourced from reference TRBV9 and TRBJ2-7, is DSGVTQTPKHLITATGQRVTLRCSPRSGDLSVYWYQQSLDQGLQFLIQYYNGEERAKGNILERFSAQQFPDLHSELNLSSLELGDSALYFCASSASGSINEQYFGPGTRLTVT.

This sequence joins TRBV6-5 and TRBJ1-1; 8 bases align to TRBD1. Looked up from germline, CDR1 is MNHEY and CDR2 is SVGAGI. With V trimmed by 4 bases and J by 5 bases, 6 bases remained unmatched. The CDR3 has 14 residues. CDR3 region: CASSFGQGGTEAFF. DNA for the CDR3: TGTGCCAGCAGTTTCGGACAGGGAGGAACTGAAGCTTTCTTT.

The chain is built from TRBV6-2 or TRBV6-3 and TRBJ2-7, with 8 bases identical to TRBD2. There are 16 residues in the CDR3. Germline lookup yields CDR1 MNHEY and CDR2 SVGEGT. V shed 3 bases, J shed 5 bases, and the junction held 12 bases outside the gene matches. The CDR3 spells CASSYGGGSMPNEQYF. Written as DNA, the CDR3 is TGTGCCAGCAGTTATGGCGGGGGGTCCATGCCCAACGAGCAGTACTTC.

This rearrangement joins TRBV5-1 to TRBJ2-6, with a possible D match to TRBD1 (8 bases). V lost 4 bases to trimming and J lost 0 bases, with 17 bases between them. Germline values: CDR1 SGHRS, CDR2 YFSETQ. This CDR3 has 18 amino acids. The CDR3 sequence is CASSGTGGASSGANVLTF. DNA of the CDR3: TGCGCCAGCAGCGGAACAGGGGGGGCCTCCTCTGGGGCCAACGTCCTGACTTTC.

The sample holds one count of this clone. The chain is built from TRBV7-2 and TRBJ2-2, with 9 bases that match TRBD2. This CDR3 has 15 amino acids. Trimming at V came to 10 bases and at J to 5 bases, leaving 11 bases not matched to a gene. Germline V gene data show CDR1 as SGHTA and CDR2 as FQGNSA. For the CDR3, the DNA is TGTGCCATTACTCCTGGCGGGAGGGGAACCGGGGAGCTGTTTTTT. Translated: CAITPGGRGTGELFF.

The V and J genes are TRBV12-3 or TRBV12-4 and TRBJ2-7; 9 bases map to TRBD2. V trimming: 5 bases; J trimming: 6 bases; junction bases outside the gene matches: 5. This CDR3 is 13 amino acids long. CDR3 coding DNA: TGTGCCAGCAGTCCCGGGACTAGCCGCGAGCAGTACTTC. As protein: CASSPGTSREQYF.

The chain uses TRBV7-9 and TRBJ1-2, with 7 bases identical to TRBD1. Germline CDR1 reads SEHNR; CDR2 reads FQNEAQ (reference sequence). J gave up 5 bases and V 5 bases, and 11 bases lay outside the gene matches. There are 15 residues in the CDR3. The CDR3 nucleotides are TGTGCCAGCAGCCAGATACGGGACAGCCTATATGGCTACACCTTC. Residues: CASSQIRDSLYGYTF.

The chain carries TRBV9 and TRBJ2-7; 14 bases line up with TRBD2. J gave up 5 bases and V 3 bases, and 7 bases lay outside the gene matches. Germline values: CDR1 SGDLS, CDR2 YYNGEE. The CDR3 length is 16 residues. DNA for the CDR3: TGTGCCAGCAGCGCCGCCGGGACTAGCGGGAGCCACGAGCAGTACTTC. This sequence encodes CASSAAGTSGSHEQYF.

V is TRBV18 and J is TRBJ2-7, with unresolved D. Germline assignment: CDR1 KGHSH and CDR2 LQKENI. The CDR3 has 13 residues. The V end was cut by 3 bases, the J end by 1 base, with 7 bases between. The CDR3 coding sequence is TGTGCCAGCTCACCTGGCAGATCCTACGAGCAGTACTTC. Amino acids: CASSPGRSYEQYF.

This rearrangement joins TRBV9 to TRBJ2-1, with TRBD1 identical over 7 bases. CDR3 size: 15 residues. Germline CDR1 reads SGDLS; CDR2 reads YYNGEE. With 3 bases clipped from V and 2 bases from J, the junction kept 5 bases outside the gene matches. The CDR3 nucleotides read TGTGCCAGCAGCGCCGGGACAGCCACCTACAATGAGCAGTTCTTC. It specifies CASSAGTATYNEQFF.

The V and J genes are TRBV27 and TRBJ1-1; 9 nucleotides match TRBD1. The V gene end was trimmed by 8 bases and the J gene end by 1 base; junction bases not matched to a gene: 2. CDR1 MNHEY and CDR2 SMNVEV come from the germline V gene (reference sequence). The CDR3 runs to 13 residues. The CDR3 region is CASLDRGNTEAFF. The CDR3 coding sequence is TGTGCCAGCCTGGACAGGGGGAACACTGAAGCTTTCTTT.

V is TRBV5-1 and J is TRBJ2-1, with no clear D. CDR1 is SGHRS and CDR2 is YFSETQ in the germline V gene. V lost 0 bases to trimming and J lost 0 bases, with 10 bases between them. The CDR3 length is 16 residues. Here the CDR3 reads CASSLEGGYSYNEQFF. The DNA of the CDR3 is TGCGCCAGCAGCTTGGAAGGCGGTTACTCCTACAATGAGCAGTTCTTC.

The genes are TRBV2 and TRBJ1-3; TRBD1 matches 9 bases. V shed 7 bases, J shed 2 bases, and the junction held 9 bases outside the gene matches. This CDR3 is 16 amino acids long. The germline V gene encodes CDR1 SNHLY and CDR2 FYNNEI. The CDR3 spells CASKPRGDRAGNTIYF. CDR3 nucleotide sequence: TGTGCCAGCAAGCCCAGGGGGGACAGGGCTGGAAACACCATATATTTT.

V usage is TRBV6-5 and J usage is TRBJ1-1, with 8 bases aligning to TRBD1. CDR1 MNHEY and CDR2 SVGAGI come from the germline V gene. This CDR3 is 13 amino acids long. V gave up 5 bases and J gave up 4 bases; unmatched junction bases: 3. The CDR3 loop is CASSTGQGTEAFF. DNA of the CDR3: TGTGCCAGCAGTACAGGACAGGGCACTGAAGCTTTCTTT.

The rearrangement joins TRBV6-4 to TRBJ2-1; 7 nucleotides match TRBD1. The CDR3 is 15 amino acids. V dropped 8 bases and J dropped 4; count of bases not matched to a gene: 11. CDR1 MRHNA and CDR2 SNTAGT come from the germline V gene. The CDR3 nucleotides are TGTGCCAGCCCATCCTTAAGGGGGCAATACAATGAGCAGTTCTTC. Amino acids: CASPSLRGQYNEQFF.

This clone was found once. The chain uses TRBV7-6 and TRBJ2-2, with TRBD1 identical over 7 bases. Germline CDR1 SGHVS, CDR2 FNYEAQ. This CDR3 has 16 residues. The ends lost 3 bases at V and 6 bases at J; junction bases unmatched: 10. The CDR3 protein is CASSFPGQFGAGELFF. Written as DNA, the CDR3 is TGTGCCAGCAGCTTCCCGGGACAGTTCGGGGCCGGGGAGCTGTTTTTT.

This clone was found once. J is TRBJ1-1 and V is TRBV24-1, with 8 bases that match TRBD1. The CDR3 spans 16 residues. Trimming removed 1 base from V and 5 bases from J; junction bases left unmatched: 8. Germline V gene lookup returns CDR1 KGHDR and CDR2 SFDVKD. The CDR3 nucleotides are TGTGCCACCAGTGATTTCCCACAGGGGGTAGGAACTGAAGCTTTCTTT. This translates into CATSDFPQGVGTEAFF.

The chain is built from TRBV5-1 and TRBJ1-4, with TRBD1 as a possible D gene (6 bases). The germline V and J ends were trimmed by 0 bases and 7 bases, with 19 bases remaining between them. CDR1 and CDR2 (germline): SGHRS, YFSETQ. The CDR3 length is 17 residues. The CDR3 is CASSLGVYGQGGEKLFF. The DNA of the CDR3 is TGCGCCAGCAGCTTGGGTGTGTATGGACAAGGGGGTGAAAAACTGTTTTTT. The full variable domain, in which reference TRBV5-1 and TRBJ1-4 provide the parts outside the CDR3, is KAGVTQTPRYLIKTRGQQVTLSCSPISGHRSVSWYQQTPGQGLQFLFEYFSETQRNKGNFPGRFSGRQFSNSRSEMNVSTLELGDSALYLCASSLGVYGQGGEKLFFGSGTQLSVL.